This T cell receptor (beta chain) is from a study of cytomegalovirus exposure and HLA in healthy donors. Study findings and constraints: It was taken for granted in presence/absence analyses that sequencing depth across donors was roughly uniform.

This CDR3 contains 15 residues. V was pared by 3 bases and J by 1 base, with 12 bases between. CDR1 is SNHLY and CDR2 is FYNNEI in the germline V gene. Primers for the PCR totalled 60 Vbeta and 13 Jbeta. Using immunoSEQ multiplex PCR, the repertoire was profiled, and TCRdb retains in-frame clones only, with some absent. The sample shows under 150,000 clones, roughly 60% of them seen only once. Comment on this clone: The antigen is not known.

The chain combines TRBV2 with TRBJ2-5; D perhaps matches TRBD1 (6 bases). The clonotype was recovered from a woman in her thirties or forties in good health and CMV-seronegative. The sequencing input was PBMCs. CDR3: CASSEEQGAQETQYF. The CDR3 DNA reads TGTGCCAGCAGTGAGGAACAGGGAGCCCAAGAGACCCAGTACTTC. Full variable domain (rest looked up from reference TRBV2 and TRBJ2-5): EPEVTQTPSHQVTQMGQEVILRCVPISNHLYFYWYRQILGQKVEFLVSFYNNEISEKSEIFDDQFSVERPDGSNFTLKIRSTKLEDSAMYFCASSEEQGAQETQYFGPGTRLLVL.